These T cell receptor beta chains were read from a single sample in a study of T cells in Graves' hyperthyroidism and ophthalmopathy. TCRdb called the multiplex PCR reads again in MiXCR, with one record for every CDR3 protein. In the table there are 600,000 or so distinct CDR3 sequences, approximately 44% of which are singletons. Source material: peripheral blood or thyroid tissue (not recorded which). All receptors derive from a woman aged 18-29 years with Graves' hyperthyroidism. The CDR3 runs from the conserved cysteine through the conserved F or W. A D gene is named only where the DNA matches it firmly. Where a row states a size, it is once, few, many or the class of an expanded clone; other rows omit it.

TRBJ2-2,TRBV7-2,TRBD2,.,17,TGTGCCAGCAGCCCCGACGGGCTAGCGGGATACACCGGGGAGCTGTTTTTT,CASSPDGLAGYTGELFF
TRBJ1-6,TRBV13,.,.,14,TGTGCCTGCAGCTTAGGGGACCCGAGATCACCCCTCCACTTT,CACSLGDPRSPLHF
TRBJ1-5,TRBV2,.,.,15,TGTGCCAGCAGTCGTTCCGGTTTTAGCAATCAGCCCCAGCATTTT,CASSRSGFSNQPQHF
TRBJ1-2,TRBV7-2,TRBD1,few,14,TGTGCCAGCAGCGGGGGGACAGCATACTATGACTACACCTTC,CASSGGTAYYDYTF
TRBJ1-1,TRBV5-1,.,.,14,TGCGCCAGCAGCTTATTTACAATGAACACTGAAGCTTTCTTT,CASSLFTMNTEAFF
TRBJ1-1,TRBV20-1,.,few,14,TGCAGTGCTCTACACTCCGGGGGGAGCACTGAAGCTTTCTTT,CSALHSGGSTEAFF
TRBJ1-6,TRBV7-2,TRBD1,many,15,TGTGCCAGCAGCTTAGGACAGGGGGTTAATTCACCCCTCCACTTT,CASSLGQGVNSPLHF
TRBJ2-7,TRBV7-9,.,few,14,TGTGCCAGCAGCCAACCGACCGAGGCCTACGAGCAGTACTTC,CASSQPTEAYEQYF
TRBJ2-5,TRBV7-9,.,.,15,TGTGCCAGCAGCTTGAAAACTGCGGTCGGGGAGACCCAGTACTTC,CASSLKTAVGETQYF
TRBJ2-7,TRBV2,.,.,17,TGTGCCAGCAGCTTAGGGGAAAAGCGGGCAAACCTCTACGAGCAGTACTTC,CASSLGEKRANLYEQYF
TRBJ1-4,TRBV15,TRBD1,many,15,TGTGCCACCAGCAAGCCCGGGACAGGGGCAGAAAAACTGTTTTTT,CATSKPGTGAEKLFF
TRBJ1-2,TRBV10-3,.,.,14,TGTGCCATCAGTGATATGGACCAGCGCTATGGCTACACCTTC,CAISDMDQRYGYTF
TRBJ2-7,TRBV7-8,TRBD2,many,14,TGTGCCAGCAGCTTAGGGCTAGCGGGCTACGAGCAGTACTTC,CASSLGLAGYEQYF
TRBJ2-7,TRBV7-3,TRBD1,few,15,TGTGCCAGCAGTGTCGACAGGGATTCGGGTTACGAGCAGTACTTC,CASSVDRDSGYEQYF
TRBJ2-6,TRBV11-2,.,few,15,TGTGCCAGCAGCTTAGATAGAACTGGGGCCAACGTCCTGACTTTC,CASSLDRTGANVLTF
TRBJ2-2,TRBV29-1,.,few,12,TGCAGCGTTGAAATGAGGACCGGGGAGCTGTTTTTT,CSVEMRTGELFF
TRBJ1-2,TRBV29-1,TRBD1,.,15,TGCAGCGTTGAGGACAGGGGGCGCGTAAACTATGGCTACACCTTC,CSVEDRGRVNYGYTF
TRBJ2-5,TRBV11-2,TRBD1,few,15,TGTGCCAGCAGCTTAGGTGTGAGGACAGGGGAGACCCAGTACTTC,CASSLGVRTGETQYF
TRBJ2-7,TRBV11-2,.,many,13,TGTGCCAGCAGCTCCGGACGGGGCTACGAGCAGTACTTC,CASSSGRGYEQYF
TRBJ1-2,TRBV20-1,TRBD1,.,13,TGCAGTGGGGCCGGACAGGTAGACTATGGCTACACCTTC,CSGAGQVDYGYTF
TRBJ2-7,TRBV6-6,.,.,13,TGTGCCAGCAGTTACAACTATGGCTACGAGCAGTACTTC,CASSYNYGYEQYF
TRBJ1-1,TRBV12-3/TRBV12-4,.,few,13,TGTGCCAGCAGTACCAGGGTTTTCCCTGAAGCTTTCTTT,CASSTRVFPEAFF
TRBJ2-7,TRBV24-1,TRBD1,many,14,TGTGCCACCAGTGGGGGACAGGGGTCCCGCGAGCAGTACTTC,CATSGGQGSREQYF
TRBJ1-4,TRBV11-1,.,.,15,TGTGCCAGCAGCCTAACCGGGACGGCTAATGAAAAACTGTTTTTT,CASSLTGTANEKLFF
TRBJ2-5,TRBV15,.,many,14,TGTGCCACCAGCAGACGGACTGACCCGGAGACCCAGTACTTC,CATSRRTDPETQYF